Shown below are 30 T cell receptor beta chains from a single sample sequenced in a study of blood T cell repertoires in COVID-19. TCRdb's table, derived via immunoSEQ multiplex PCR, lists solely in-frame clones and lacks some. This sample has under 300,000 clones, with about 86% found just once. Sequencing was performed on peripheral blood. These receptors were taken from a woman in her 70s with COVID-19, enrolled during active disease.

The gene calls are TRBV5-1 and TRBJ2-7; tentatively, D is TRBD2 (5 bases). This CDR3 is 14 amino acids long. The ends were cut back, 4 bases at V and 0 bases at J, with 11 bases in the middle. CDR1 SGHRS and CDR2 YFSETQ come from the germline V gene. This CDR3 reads CASSLAEPSYEQYF. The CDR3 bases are TGCGCCAGCAGCCTAGCTGAACCCTCCTACGAGCAGTACTTC.

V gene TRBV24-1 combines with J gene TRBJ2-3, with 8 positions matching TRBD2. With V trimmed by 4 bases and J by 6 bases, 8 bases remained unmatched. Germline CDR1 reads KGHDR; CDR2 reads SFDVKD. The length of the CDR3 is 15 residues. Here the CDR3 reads CATSDARSSGDTQYF. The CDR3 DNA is TGTGCCACCAGTGACGCCCGATCTAGCGGGGATACGCAGTATTTT.

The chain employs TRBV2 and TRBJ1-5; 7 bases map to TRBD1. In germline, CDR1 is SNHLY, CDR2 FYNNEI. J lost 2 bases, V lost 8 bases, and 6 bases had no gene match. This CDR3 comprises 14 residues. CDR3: CASALTGGNQPQHF. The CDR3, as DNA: TGTGCCAGCGCTTTAACAGGGGGCAATCAGCCCCAGCATTTT.

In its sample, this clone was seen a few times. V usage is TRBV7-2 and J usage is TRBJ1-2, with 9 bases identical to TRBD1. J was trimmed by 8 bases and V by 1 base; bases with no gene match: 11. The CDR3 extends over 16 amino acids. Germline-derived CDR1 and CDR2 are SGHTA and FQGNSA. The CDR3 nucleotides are TGTGCCAGCAGCTTAGGCACTCCGGGACAGGGCGGCGGCTACACCTTC. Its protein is CASSLGTPGQGGGYTF.

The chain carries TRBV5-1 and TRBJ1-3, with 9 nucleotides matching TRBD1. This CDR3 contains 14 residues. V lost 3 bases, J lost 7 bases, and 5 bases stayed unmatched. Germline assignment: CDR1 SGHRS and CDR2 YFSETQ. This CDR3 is CASSSGTGSNTIYF. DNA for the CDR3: TGCGCCAGCAGCTCTGGGACAGGGAGTAACACCATATATTTT.

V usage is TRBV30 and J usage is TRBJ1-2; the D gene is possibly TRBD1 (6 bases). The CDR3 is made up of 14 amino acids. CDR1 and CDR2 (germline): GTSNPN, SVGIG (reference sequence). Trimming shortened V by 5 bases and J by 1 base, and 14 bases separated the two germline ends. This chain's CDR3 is CAWAGGGVNYGYTF. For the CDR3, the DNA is TGTGCCTGGGCTGGAGGGGGGGTTAACTATGGCTACACCTTC.

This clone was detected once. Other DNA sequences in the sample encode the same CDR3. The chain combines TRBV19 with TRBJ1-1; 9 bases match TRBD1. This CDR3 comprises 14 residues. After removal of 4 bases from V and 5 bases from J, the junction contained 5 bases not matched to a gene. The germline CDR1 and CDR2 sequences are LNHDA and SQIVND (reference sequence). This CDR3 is CASSTTGGRTEAFF. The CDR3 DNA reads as TGTGCCAGTAGTACTACAGGGGGCCGAACTGAAGCTTTCTTT.

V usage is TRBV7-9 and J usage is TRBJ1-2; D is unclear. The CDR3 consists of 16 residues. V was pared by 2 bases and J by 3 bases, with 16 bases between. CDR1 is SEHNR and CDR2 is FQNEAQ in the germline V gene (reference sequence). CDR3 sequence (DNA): TGTGCCAGCAGCTTAAGTGAGGGAAGGAAAGACTATGGCTACACCTTC. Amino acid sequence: CASSLSEGRKDYGYTF. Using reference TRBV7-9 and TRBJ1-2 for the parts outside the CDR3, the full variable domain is DTGVSQNPRHKITKRGQNVTFRCDPISEHNRLYWYRQTLGQGPEFLTYFQNEAQLEKSRLLSDRFSAERPKGSFSTLEIQRTEQGDSAMYLCASSLSEGRKDYGYTFGSGTRLTVV.

CDR3 residues: CASSHKKRGTSTDTQYF. Written as DNA, the CDR3 is TGTGCCAGCAGTCACAAAAAGCGGGGGACTAGCACAGATACGCAGTATTTT. The V call is TRBV6-6, the J call TRBJ2-3, with 8 bases lining up with TRBD2. The CDR3 runs 17 residues. Germline loops: CDR1 MNHNY, CDR2 SVGAGI (reference sequence). V lost 5 bases and J lost 0; bases outside the gene matches: 10.

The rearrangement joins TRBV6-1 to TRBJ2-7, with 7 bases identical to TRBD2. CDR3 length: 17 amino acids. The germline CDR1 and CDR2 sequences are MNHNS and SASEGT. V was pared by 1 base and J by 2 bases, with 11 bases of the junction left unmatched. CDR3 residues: CASSEVLLTSPAYEQYF. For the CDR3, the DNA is TGTGCCAGCAGTGAAGTTTTGCTGACTAGCCCTGCCTACGAGCAGTACTTC.

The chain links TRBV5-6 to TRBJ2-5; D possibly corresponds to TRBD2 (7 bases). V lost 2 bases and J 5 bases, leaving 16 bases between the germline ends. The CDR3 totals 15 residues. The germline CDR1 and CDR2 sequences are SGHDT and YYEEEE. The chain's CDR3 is CASSLRAGAWETQYF. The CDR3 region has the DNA TGTGCCAGCAGCTTACGTGCGGGGGCGTGGGAGACCCAGTACTTC.

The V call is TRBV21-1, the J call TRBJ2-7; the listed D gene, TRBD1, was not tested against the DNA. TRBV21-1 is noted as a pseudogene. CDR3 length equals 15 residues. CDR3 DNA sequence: TGTGCCAGCCCTCGTTTAGCAGGGGCCGCCTACGAGCAGTACTTC. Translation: CASPRLAGAAYEQYF.

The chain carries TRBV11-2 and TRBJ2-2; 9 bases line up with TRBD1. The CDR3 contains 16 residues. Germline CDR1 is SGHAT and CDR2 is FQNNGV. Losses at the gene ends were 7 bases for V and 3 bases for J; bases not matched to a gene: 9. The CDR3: CASMRSWTGDTGELFF. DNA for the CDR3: TGTGCCAGCATGAGATCCTGGACAGGGGACACCGGGGAGCTGTTTTTT.

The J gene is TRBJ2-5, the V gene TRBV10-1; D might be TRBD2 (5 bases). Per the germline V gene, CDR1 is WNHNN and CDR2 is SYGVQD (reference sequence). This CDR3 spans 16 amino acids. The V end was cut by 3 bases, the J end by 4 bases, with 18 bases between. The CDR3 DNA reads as TGCGCCAGCAGTGATGGCATCTTGGGAGCCACAGAGACCCAGTACTTC. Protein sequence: CASSDGILGATETQYF.

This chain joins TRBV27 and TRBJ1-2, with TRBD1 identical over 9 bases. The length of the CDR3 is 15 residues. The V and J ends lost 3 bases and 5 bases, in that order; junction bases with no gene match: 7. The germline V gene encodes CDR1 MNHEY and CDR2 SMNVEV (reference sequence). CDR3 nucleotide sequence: TGTGCCAGCAGTTTTCGACGGACAGGGGAATATGGCTACACCTTC. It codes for CASSFRRTGEYGYTF.

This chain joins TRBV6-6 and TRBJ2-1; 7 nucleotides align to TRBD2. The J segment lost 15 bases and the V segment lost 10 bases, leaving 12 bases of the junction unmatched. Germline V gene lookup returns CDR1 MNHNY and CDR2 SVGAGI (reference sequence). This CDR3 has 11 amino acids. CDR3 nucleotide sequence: TGTGCCACCTATCTCGGACTAGAACGGTTCTTC. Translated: CATYLGLERFF.

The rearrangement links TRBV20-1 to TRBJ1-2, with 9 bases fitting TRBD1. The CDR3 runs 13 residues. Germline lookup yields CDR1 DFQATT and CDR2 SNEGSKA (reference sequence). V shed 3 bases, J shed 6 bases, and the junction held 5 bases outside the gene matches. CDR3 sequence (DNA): TGCAGTGCTAGTATCTGGGACAGGGATGGCTACACCTTC. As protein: CSASIWDRDGYTF.

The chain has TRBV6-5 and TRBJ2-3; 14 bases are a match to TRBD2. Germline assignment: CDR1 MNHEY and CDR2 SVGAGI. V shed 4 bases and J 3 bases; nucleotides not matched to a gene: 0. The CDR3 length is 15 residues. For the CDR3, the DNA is TGTGCCAGCAGTTGGACTAGCGGGGGGACAGATACGCAGTATTTT. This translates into CASSWTSGGTDTQYF.

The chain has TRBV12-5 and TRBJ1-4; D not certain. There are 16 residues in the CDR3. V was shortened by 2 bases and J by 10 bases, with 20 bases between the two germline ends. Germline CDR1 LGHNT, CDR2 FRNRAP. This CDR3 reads CASGLLPTDRGGKLFF. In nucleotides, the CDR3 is TGTGCTAGTGGTTTGCTCCCGACCGACCGGGGTGGAAAACTGTTTTTT.

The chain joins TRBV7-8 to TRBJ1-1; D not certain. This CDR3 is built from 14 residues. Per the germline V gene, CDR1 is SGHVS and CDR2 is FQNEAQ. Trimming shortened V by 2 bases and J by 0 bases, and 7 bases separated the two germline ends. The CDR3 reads CASSLTTMNTEAFF. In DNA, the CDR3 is TGTGCCAGCAGCTTAACAACCATGAACACTGAAGCTTTCTTT.

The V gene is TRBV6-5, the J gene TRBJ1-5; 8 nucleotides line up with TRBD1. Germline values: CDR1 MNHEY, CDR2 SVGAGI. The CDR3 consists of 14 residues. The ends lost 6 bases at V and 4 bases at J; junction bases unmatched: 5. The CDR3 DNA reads TGTGCCAGCAGGATAACAGGGGGAAATCAGCCCCAGCATTTT. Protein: CASRITGGNQPQHF.

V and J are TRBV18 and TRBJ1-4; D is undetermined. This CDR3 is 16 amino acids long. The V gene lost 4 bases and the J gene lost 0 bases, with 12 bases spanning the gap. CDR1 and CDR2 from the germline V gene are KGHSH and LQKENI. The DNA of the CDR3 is TGTGCCAGCTCACAAACTAAGAAAGCAACTAATGAAAAACTGTTTTTT. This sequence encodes CASSQTKKATNEKLFF.

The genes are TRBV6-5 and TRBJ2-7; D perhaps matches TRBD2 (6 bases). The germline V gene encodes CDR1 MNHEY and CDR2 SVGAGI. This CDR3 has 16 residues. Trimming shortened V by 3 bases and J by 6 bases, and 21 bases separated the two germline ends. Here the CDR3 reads CASSYPLGGPGGEQYF. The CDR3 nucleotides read TGTGCCAGCAGTTATCCCCTCGGGGGACCCGGCGGCGAGCAGTACTTC.

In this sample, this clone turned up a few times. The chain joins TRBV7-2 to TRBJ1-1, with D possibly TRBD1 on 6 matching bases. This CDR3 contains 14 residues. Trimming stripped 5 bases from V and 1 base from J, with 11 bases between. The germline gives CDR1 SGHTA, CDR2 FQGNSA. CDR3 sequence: CASSMGQTNTEAFF. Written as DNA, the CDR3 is TGTGCCAGCAGCATGGGACAAACGAACACTGAAGCTTTCTTT.

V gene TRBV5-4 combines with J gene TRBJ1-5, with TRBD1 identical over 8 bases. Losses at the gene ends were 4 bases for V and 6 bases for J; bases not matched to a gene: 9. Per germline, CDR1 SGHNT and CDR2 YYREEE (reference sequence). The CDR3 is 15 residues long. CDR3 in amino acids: CASSIDRGIAQPQHF. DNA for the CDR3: TGTGCCAGCAGCATTGACAGGGGCATAGCTCAGCCCCAGCATTTT. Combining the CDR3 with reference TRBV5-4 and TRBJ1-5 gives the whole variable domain ETGVTQSPTHLIKTRGQQVTLRCSSQSGHNTVSWYQQALGQGPQFIFQYYREEENGRGNFPPRFSGLQFPNYSSELNVNALELDDSALYLCASSIDRGIAQPQHFGDGTRLSIL.

The CDR3 DNA reads as TGTGCCAGCAGCTTTCGGGGGGGAGCTGCGGATGAGCAGTTCTTC. Its protein is CASSFRGGAADEQFF. V usage is TRBV7-2 and J usage is TRBJ2-1; 8 nucleotides match TRBD2. The CDR3 extends over 15 amino acids. V trimming: 3 bases; J trimming: 8 bases; junction bases outside the gene matches: 9. The germline V gene encodes CDR1 SGHTA and CDR2 FQGNSA.

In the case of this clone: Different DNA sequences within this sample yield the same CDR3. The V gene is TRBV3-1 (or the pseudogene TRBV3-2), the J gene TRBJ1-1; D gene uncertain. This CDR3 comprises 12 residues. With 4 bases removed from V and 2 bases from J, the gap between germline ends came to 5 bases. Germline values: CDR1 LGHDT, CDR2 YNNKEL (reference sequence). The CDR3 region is CASSPLNTEAFF. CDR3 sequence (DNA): TGTGCCAGCAGCCCCCTCAACACTGAAGCTTTCTTT.

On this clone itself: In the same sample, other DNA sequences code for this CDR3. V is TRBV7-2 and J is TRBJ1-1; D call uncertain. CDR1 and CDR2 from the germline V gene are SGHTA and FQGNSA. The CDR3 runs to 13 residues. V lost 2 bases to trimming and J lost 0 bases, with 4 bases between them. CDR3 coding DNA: TGTGCCAGCAGCTTAATCTTGAACACTGAAGCTTTCTTT. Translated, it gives CASSLILNTEAFF.

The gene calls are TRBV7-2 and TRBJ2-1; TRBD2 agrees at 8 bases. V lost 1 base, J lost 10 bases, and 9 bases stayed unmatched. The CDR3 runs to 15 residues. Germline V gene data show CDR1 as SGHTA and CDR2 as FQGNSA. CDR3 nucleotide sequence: TGTGCCAGCAGCTTAGGAGGGGCGGGGGGTCTCGAGCAGTTCTTC. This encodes CASSLGGAGGLEQFF.

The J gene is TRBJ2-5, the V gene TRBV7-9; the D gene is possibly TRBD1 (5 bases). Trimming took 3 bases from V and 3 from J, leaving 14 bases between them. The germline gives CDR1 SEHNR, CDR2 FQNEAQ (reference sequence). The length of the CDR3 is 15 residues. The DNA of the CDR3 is TGTGCCAGCAGCTTTTTCCCGACAGATGAAGAGACCCAGTACTTC. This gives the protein CASSFFPTDEETQYF.